Shown below are 7 T cell receptor beta chains from a single sample sequenced in a study of shared clonotypes between healthy human individuals. Libraries were prepared by immunoSEQ multiplex PCR; TCRdb keeps only in-frame clonotypes and omits some of them. The sample comprises about 2.4 million clones, more than 85% of which are singletons, and about 0.39% rests with the top ten. The material sequenced was naive CD4+ T cells from PBMCs. The subset is: CD45RA+ positively selected. All receptors come from a man aged 18 to 29 in good health. Some clones in this sample may be carry-over from other donors' samples.

The chain carries TRBV5-1 and TRBJ2-1, with D perhaps TRBD2 (5 bases). Germline lookup yields CDR1 SGHRS and CDR2 YFSETQ. The length of the CDR3 is 15 residues. The germline V and J ends were trimmed by 2 bases and 1 base, with 10 bases remaining between them. CDR3 bases: TGCGCCAGCAGCTTACTAGTGGAGTCCTACAATGAGCAGTTCTTC. This translates into CASSLLVESYNEQFF. Full variable domain (missing parts from reference TRBV5-1 and TRBJ2-1): KAGVTQTPRYLIKTRGQQVTLSCSPISGHRSVSWYQQTPGQGLQFLFEYFSETQRNKGNFPGRFSGRQFSNSRSEMNVSTLELGDSALYLCASSLLVESYNEQFFGPGTRLTVL.

This clone was seen a single time. V gene TRBV4-1 combines with J gene TRBJ1-4, with D uncertain. CDR3 length: 17 residues. Germline CDR1 and CDR2: MGHRA and YSYEKL. Trimming took off 2 bases at V and 0 bases at J, with 13 bases between the two ends. CDR3 nucleotide sequence: TGCGCCAGCAGCCAAAAACACGGCGGGGCAACTAATGAAAAACTGTTTTTT. This sequence encodes CASSQKHGGATNEKLFF.

The rearrangement uses TRBV6-5 and TRBJ1-1; maybe TRBD1 (6 bases). Germline V gene lookup returns CDR1 MNHEY and CDR2 SVGAGI. The CDR3 totals 15 residues. V shed 0 bases and J shed 5 bases, with 13 bases lying between them. CDR3 protein: CASSYSLRGPTEAFF. CDR3 coding DNA: TGTGCCAGCAGTTACTCGTTACGGGGGCCGACTGAAGCTTTCTTT.

The chain carries TRBV5-1 and TRBJ2-3; no definite D call. Trimming removed 4 bases at V and 0 bases at J, with 9 bases between. Germline V gene sequence: CDR1 SGHRS, CDR2 YFSETQ. The CDR3 is 14 amino acids. DNA of the CDR3: TGCGCCAGCAGCCCAGCGCTTAGCACAGATACGCAGTATTTT. Protein: CASSPALSTDTQYF.

The chain couples TRBV29-1 to TRBJ2-5; D is unresolved. From germline, CDR1 is SQVTM and CDR2 ANQGSEA. This CDR3 has 11 amino acids. With 4 bases removed from V and 5 bases from J, the gap between germline ends came to 8 bases. The CDR3 DNA reads TGCAGCGTTGTAACTCTCGAGACCCAGTACTTC. Its protein product is CSVVTLETQYF.

The rearrangement uses TRBV28 and TRBJ1-5; D ambiguous. Trimming left V 7 bases short and J 3 bases short, with 13 bases between. The CDR3 runs 14 residues. The germline gives CDR1 MDHEN, CDR2 SYDVKM. The CDR3 here is CASKVGVTNQPQHF. CDR3 in DNA: TGTGCCAGCAAAGTCGGGGTTACCAATCAGCCCCAGCATTTT.

The chain recombines TRBV18 with TRBJ2-7; 7 nucleotides line up with TRBD1. This CDR3 region has 15 residues. With 0 bases clipped from V and 1 base from J, the junction kept 3 bases outside the gene matches. Germline V gives CDR1 KGHSH, CDR2 LQKENI. The CDR3 DNA sequence: TGTGCCAGCTCACCACCGGACAGGCGGTCCTACGAGCAGTACTTC. Protein: CASSPPDRRSYEQYF.